This note documents a single T cell receptor (beta chain) sequence. Its antigen remains unidentified. The authors' total RNA extraction used unfractionated whole blood. Original processing methods: There were a median of around 97,000 TCRs per sample, with a range from roughly 20,000 to 750,000. MiXCR, run by TCRdb on the 5' RACE reads, gives a single entry per CDR3 protein. These V and J calls derive from TCRdb rather than the authors' analysis. Here the sample spans 110,000 or so distinct CDR3 sequences, 15% to 20% being singletons. This sample is part of a study of human T cells and chemical hapten exposure. The CDR3 has 19 amino acids. Germline V gene lookup returns CDR1 MNHEY and CDR2 SMNVEV (reference sequence). With 3 bases clipped from V and 2 bases from J, the junction kept 10 bases outside the gene matches. General observations from the study: Unchanged with DPC sensitization were TCRs above 1 in 1000 frequency.

The J gene is TRBJ2-6, the V gene TRBV27; 10 bases line up with TRBD1. This TCR derives from a human donor in good health. The CDR3 region has the DNA TGTGCCAGCAGTTTCATTGACAGGGGGCTAAAGCCTGGGGCCAACGTCCTGACTTTC. It specifies CASSFIDRGLKPGANVLTF.